The clone carrying this T cell receptor (beta chain) was counted ten times or more. What it binds is not known. The data originate from a study of T-cell reconstitution after alpha-beta-depleted transplantation in children. The authors prepared the TCRbeta library with unique molecular identifiers. TCRdb re-called the PCR reads through MiXCR, storing one row per CDR3 protein. The table lists 350,000 to 500,000 distinct CDR3 sequences, about 45% of them singletons. The study's findings and limits: There were reportedly several hundred expanded graft clones from which alpha-beta T cells came about two months after transplant. Some patients owed their high day-60 TCRbeta diversity to surviving recipient T cells and thymic progenitors.

The V gene end was trimmed by 3 bases and the J gene end by 2 bases; junction bases not matched to a gene: 12. This CDR3 is 17 amino acids long. Germline lookup yields CDR1 DFQATT and CDR2 SNEGSKA (reference sequence). This specimen consisted of PBMCs, obtained before TCRalphabeta/CD19-depleted stem cell transplant. The sequence came from a girl aged 2 to 10 with aplastic anemia, due to receive a stem cell transplant. The chain uses TRBV20-1 and TRBJ1-5, with 8 bases fitting TRBD1. The CDR3 sequence: CSARNGQGGSGNQPQHF. The CDR3 region has the DNA TGCAGTGCTAGGAACGGACAGGGAGGTTCCGGCAATCAGCCCCAGCATTTT.